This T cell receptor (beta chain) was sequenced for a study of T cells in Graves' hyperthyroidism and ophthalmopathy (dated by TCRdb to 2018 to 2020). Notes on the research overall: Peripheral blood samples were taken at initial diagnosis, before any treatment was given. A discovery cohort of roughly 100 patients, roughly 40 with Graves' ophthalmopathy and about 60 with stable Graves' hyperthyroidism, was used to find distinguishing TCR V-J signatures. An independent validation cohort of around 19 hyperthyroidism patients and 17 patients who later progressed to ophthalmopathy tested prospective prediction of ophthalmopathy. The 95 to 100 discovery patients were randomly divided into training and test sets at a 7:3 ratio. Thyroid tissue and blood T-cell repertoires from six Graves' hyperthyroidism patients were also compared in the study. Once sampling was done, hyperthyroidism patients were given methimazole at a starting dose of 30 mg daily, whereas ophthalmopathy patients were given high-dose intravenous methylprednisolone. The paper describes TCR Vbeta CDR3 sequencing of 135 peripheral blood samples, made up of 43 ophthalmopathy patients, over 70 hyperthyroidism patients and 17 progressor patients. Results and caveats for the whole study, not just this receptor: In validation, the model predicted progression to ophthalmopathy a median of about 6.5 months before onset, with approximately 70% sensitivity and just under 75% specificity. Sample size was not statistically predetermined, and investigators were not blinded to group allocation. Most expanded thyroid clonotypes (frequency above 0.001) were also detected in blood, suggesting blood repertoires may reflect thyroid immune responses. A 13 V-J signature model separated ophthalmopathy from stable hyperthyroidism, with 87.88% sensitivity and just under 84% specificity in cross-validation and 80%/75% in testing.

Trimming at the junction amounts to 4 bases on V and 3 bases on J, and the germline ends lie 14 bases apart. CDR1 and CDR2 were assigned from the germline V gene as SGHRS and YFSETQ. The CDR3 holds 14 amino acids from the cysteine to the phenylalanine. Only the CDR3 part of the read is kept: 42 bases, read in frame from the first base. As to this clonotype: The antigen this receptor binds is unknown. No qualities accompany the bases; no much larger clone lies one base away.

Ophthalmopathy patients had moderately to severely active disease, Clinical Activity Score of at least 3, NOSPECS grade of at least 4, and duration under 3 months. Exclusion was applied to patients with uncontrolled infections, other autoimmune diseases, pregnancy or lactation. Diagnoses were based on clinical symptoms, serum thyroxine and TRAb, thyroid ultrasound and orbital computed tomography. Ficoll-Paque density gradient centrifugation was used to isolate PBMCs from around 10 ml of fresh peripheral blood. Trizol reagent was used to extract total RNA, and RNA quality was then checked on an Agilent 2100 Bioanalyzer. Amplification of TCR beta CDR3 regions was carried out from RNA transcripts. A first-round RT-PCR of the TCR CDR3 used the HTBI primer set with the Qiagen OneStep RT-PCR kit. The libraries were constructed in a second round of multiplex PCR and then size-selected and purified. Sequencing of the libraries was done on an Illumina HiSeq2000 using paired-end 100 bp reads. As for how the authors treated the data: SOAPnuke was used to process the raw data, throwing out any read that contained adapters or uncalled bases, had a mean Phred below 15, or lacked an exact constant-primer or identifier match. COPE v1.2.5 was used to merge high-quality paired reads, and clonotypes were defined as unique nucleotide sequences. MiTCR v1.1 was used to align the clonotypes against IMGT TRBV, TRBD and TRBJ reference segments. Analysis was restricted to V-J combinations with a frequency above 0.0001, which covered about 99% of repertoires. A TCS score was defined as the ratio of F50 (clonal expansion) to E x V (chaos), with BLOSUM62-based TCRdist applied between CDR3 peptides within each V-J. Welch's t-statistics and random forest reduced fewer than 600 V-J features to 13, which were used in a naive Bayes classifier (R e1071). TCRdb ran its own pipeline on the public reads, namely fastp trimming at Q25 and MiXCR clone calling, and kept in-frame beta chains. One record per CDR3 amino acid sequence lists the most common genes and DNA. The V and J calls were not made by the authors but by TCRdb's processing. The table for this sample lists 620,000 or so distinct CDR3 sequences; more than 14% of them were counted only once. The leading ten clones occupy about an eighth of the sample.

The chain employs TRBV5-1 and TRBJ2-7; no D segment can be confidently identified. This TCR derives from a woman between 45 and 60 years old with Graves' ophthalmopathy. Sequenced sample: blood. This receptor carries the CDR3 CASSQTKGVYEQYF. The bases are TGCGCCAGCAGCCAGACCAAAGGAGTCTACGAGCAGTACTTC.